Below are 3 T cell receptor beta chains sequenced from a single sample in a study of cytomegalovirus exposure and HLA in healthy donors. The primer mix had 60 Vbeta and 13 Jbeta primers. The assay was immunoSEQ multiplex PCR, and TCRdb's table has in-frame clones only and misses some. The sample shows some 97,000 clones, around 79% of them seen only once. The sample taken for sequencing was PBMCs. The receptor source for this set is a male donor in good health and CMV-seropositive.

This chain links TRBV19 with TRBJ1-4, with TRBD1 matching 9 bases. The CDR3 has 15 residues. Per germline, CDR1 LNHDA and CDR2 SQIVND (reference sequence). J gave up 6 bases and V 5 bases, and 7 bases lay outside the gene matches. The DNA for the CDR3 is TGTGCCAGTAGTGTGCCCGGGACAGGGTATGAAAAACTGTTTTTT. Translation gives CASSVPGTGYEKLFF. The full variable domain, with the rest looked up from reference TRBV19 and TRBJ1-4, is DGGITQSPKYLFRKEGQNVTLSCEQNLNHDAMYWYRQDPGQGLRLIYYSQIVNDFQKGDIAEGYSVSREKKESFPLTVTSAQKNPTAFYLCASSVPGTGYEKLFFGSGTQLSVL.

This sequence joins TRBV2 and TRBJ2-1; 8 bases are shared with TRBD2. The CDR3 is 17 amino acids. Germline CDR1 is SNHLY and CDR2 is FYNNEI. After removal of 4 bases from V and 7 bases from J, the junction contained 15 bases not matched to a gene. The CDR3 region is CASSGGGIRGGRNEQFF. The CDR3 nucleotides are TGTGCCAGCAGTGGAGGTGGGATTCGGGGGGGCCGGAATGAGCAGTTCTTC.

CDR3 protein: CASSDRGNSYNEQFF. In DNA form, the CDR3 reads TGTGCCAGCAGCGACCGGGGTAACTCCTACAATGAGCAGTTCTTC. The chain uses TRBV9 and TRBJ2-1; a weak D match, TRBD2 (5 bases). Between the trimmed V and J ends, which lost 3 bases and 0 bases, there was a span of 10 bases. Germline V gene sequence: CDR1 SGDLS, CDR2 YYNGEE. The CDR3 runs to 15 residues.